The T cell receptor (beta chain) described here comes from a study of T cell repertoires and leukemia-associated antigens. As for the study in general: Each sample gave roughly 3 to 5.0 million effective reads. Overall study results and limits: The four groups had similar numbers of Vbeta, Jbeta genes and CDR3s. No direct test of specificity or function was done for expanded clones.

In its sample, this clonotype was seen a few times. Its antigen is currently unknown. Per germline, CDR1 DFQATT and CDR2 SNEGSKA (reference sequence). The CDR3 has 14 amino acids. J gave up 6 bases and V 1 base, and 5 bases lay outside the gene matches. Each CDR3 protein is one row after TCRdb ran MiXCR on the 5' RACE reads. The top ten hold less than 40% of the sample, which has about 12,000 distinct CDR3 sequences, about 38% seen once. This TCR was recovered from a female donor in good health. The sample taken for sequencing was CD3+ T cells sorted from blood and cultured. The chain recombines TRBV20-1 with TRBJ2-3, with 9 bases that match TRBD1. The CDR3 DNA is TGCAGTGCTAGAGTAGGGACAGGGCGGGATACGCAGTATTTT. As protein: CSARVGTGRDTQYF.